This note documents a single TCR beta chain sequence. Repertoires were generated with immunoSEQ multiplex PCR, while TCRdb's copy carries only in-frame clones and drops some. This table has roughly 86,000 clones, around three quarters appearing once. The germline CDR1 and CDR2 sequences are MDHEN and SYDVKM. With 5 bases clipped from V and 4 bases from J, the junction kept 6 bases outside the gene matches. This CDR3 is built from 15 residues. The data were taken from a study of blood T cell repertoires in COVID-19. This chain connects TRBV28 to TRBJ1-1; TRBD1 matches at 11 bases. This TCR was recovered from a man aged 50 to 60 who had recovered from COVID-19. Sequenced sample: peripheral blood. The DNA for the CDR3 is TGTGCCAGCAGTCCCTGGACAGGGGGCGTCACTGAAGCTTTCTTT. It specifies CASSPWTGGVTEAFF.